A single TCR beta chain is shown here with its context. Trimming pared 10 bases from V and 2 bases from J, leaving 11 bases between. Germline CDR1 and CDR2: SNHLY and FYNNEI. The CDR3 has 12 residues. TCRdb re-derived calls from the RT-PCR reads in MiXCR, one entry per CDR3 protein. Of about 960,000 distinct CDR3 sequences listed, over 15% were seen once; the top ten hold 6%. The sample originates from a study of patients and donors after allogeneic stem cell transplantation. The receptor was derived from a human donor who was either an allogeneic HSCT recipient or a stem cell or donor lymphocyte infusion donor (not recorded which). It is not recorded whose cells these are; they may come from a transplant donor. What was sequenced was blood, either unsorted or a sorted T cell fraction (not recorded which). The chain joins TRBV2 to TRBJ2-5; D remains ambiguous. As DNA, the CDR3 is TGTGCCACTAATAGAATTCAAGAGACCCAGTACTTC. It codes for CATNRIQETQYF.